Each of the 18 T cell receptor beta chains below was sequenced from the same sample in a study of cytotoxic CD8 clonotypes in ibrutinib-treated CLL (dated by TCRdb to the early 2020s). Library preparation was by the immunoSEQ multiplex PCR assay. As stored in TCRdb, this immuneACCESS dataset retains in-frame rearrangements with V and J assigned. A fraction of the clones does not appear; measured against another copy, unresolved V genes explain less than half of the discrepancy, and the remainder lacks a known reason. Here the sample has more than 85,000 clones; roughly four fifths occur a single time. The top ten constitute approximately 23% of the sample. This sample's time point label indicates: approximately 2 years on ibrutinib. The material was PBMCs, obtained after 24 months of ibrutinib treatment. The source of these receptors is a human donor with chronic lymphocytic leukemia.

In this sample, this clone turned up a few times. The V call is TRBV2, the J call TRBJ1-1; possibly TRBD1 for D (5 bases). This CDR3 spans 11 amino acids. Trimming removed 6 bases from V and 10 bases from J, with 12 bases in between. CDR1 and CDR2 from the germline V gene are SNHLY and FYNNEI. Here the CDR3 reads CASRDPGSAFF. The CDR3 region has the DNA TGTGCCAGCAGAGACCCAGGGTCAGCTTTCTTT.

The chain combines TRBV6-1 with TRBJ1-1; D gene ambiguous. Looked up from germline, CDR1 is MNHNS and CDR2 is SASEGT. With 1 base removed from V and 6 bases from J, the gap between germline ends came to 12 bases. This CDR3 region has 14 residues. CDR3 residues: CASSEGRVPAEAFF. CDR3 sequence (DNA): TGTGCCAGCAGTGAAGGTAGGGTCCCGGCTGAAGCTTTCTTT.

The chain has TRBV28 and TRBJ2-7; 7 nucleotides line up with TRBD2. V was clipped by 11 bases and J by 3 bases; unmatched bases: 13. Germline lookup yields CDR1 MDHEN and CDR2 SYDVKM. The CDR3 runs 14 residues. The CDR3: CAAQPERDLYEQYF. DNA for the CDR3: TGTGCCGCCCAACCGGAGCGGGACCTCTACGAGCAGTACTTC.

CDR3 sequence reads: CASSLSLPNEQFF. CDR3 bases: TGTGCCAGCAGCTTATCGCTTCCCAATGAGCAGTTCTTC. The rearrangement joins TRBV7-2 to TRBJ2-1; no firm D call. Germline CDR1 and CDR2: SGHTA and FQGNSA. The V end was cut by 2 bases, the J end by 6 bases, with 8 bases between. This CDR3 region has 13 residues.

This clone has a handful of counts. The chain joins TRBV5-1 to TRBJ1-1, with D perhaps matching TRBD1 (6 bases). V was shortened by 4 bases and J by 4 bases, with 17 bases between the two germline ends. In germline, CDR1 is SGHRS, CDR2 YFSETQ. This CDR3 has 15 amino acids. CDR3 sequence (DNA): TGCGCCAGCAGCCAAGAGGGGGGTTCGAGCACTGAAGCTTTCTTT. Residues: CASSQEGGSSTEAFF.

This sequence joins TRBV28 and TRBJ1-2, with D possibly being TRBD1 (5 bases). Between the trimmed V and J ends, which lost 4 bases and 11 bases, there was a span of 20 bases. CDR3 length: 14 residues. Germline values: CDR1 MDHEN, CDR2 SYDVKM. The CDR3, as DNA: TGTGCCAGCAGTTCACCGGCGCCAGGGCCTTCATACACCTTC. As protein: CASSSPAPGPSYTF.

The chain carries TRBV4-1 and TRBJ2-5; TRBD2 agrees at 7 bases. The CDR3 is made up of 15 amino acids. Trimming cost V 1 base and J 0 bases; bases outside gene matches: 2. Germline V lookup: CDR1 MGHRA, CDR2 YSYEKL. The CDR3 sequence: CASSQAGLHQETQYF. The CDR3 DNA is TGCGCCAGCAGCCAAGCGGGACTACACCAAGAGACCCAGTACTTC.

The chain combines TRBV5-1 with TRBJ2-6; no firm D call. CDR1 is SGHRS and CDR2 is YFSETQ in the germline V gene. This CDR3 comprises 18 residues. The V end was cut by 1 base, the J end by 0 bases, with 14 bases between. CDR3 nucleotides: TGCGCCAGCAGCTTGTTTGAGGAGTTAAGCTCTGGGGCCAACGTCCTGACTTTC. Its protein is CASSLFEELSSGANVLTF.

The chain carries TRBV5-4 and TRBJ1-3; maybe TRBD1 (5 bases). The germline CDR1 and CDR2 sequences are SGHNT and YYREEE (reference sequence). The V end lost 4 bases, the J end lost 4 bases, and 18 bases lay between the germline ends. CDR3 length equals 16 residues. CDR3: CASSAGTGRGGNTIYF. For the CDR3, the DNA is TGTGCCAGCAGCGCCGGTACAGGACGCGGAGGAAACACCATATATTTT.

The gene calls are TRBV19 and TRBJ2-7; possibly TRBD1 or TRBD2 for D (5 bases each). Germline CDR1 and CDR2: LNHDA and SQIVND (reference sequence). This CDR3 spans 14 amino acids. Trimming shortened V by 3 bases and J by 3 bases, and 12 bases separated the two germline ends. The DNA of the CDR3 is TGTGCCAGTAGTATGGTGGGGACCAGCTACGAGCAGTACTTC. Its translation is CASSMVGTSYEQYF.

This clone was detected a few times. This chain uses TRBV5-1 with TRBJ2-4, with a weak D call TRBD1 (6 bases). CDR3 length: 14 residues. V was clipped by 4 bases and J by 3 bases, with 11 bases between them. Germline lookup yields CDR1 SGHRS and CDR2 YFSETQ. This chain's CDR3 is CASSGGQLKNIQYF. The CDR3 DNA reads TGCGCCAGCAGCGGAGGACAGCTCAAAAACATTCAGTACTTC.

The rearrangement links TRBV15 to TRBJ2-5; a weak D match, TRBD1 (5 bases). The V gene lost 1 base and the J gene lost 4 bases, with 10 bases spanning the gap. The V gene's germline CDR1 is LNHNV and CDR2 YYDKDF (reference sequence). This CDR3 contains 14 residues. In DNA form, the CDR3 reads TGTGCCACCAGCAGAGTGGGTAGGGGAGAGACCCAGTACTTC. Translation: CATSRVGRGETQYF.

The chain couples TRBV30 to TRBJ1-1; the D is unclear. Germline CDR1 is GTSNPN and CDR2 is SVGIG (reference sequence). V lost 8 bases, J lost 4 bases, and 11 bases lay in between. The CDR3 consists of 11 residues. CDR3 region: CAGSTTTEAFF. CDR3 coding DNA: TGTGCCGGTAGCACAACCACTGAAGCTTTCTTT. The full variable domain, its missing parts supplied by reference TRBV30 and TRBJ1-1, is SQTIHQWPATLVQPVGSPLSLECTVEGTSNPNLYWYRQAAGRGLQLLFYSVGIGQISSEVPQNLSASRPQDRQFILSSKKLLLSDSGFYLCAGSTTTEAFFGQGTRLTVV.

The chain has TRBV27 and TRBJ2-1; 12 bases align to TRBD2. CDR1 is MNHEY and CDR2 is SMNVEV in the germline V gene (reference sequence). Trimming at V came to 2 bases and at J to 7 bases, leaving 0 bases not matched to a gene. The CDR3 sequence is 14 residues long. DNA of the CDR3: TGTGCCAGCAGTTTACTAGCGGGAGGGAATGAGCAGTTCTTC. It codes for CASSLLAGGNEQFF.

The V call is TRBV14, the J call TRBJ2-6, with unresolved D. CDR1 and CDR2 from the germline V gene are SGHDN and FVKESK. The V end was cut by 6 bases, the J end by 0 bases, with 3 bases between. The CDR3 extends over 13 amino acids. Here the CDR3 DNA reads TGTGCCAGCAGTCTCTCTGGGGCCAACGTCCTGACTTTC. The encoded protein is CASSLSGANVLTF.

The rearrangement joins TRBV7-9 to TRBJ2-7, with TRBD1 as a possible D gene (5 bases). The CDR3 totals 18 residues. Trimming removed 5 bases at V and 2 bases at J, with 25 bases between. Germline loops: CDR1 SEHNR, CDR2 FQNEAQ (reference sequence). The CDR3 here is CASSQDRTTHRTTYEQYF. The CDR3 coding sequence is TGTGCCAGCAGCCAAGATCGGACAACCCATCGGACAACCTACGAGCAGTACTTC.

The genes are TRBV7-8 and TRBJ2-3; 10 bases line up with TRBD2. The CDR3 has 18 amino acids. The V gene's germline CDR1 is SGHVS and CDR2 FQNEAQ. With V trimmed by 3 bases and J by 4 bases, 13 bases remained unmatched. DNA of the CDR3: TGTGCCAGCAGCTTCCTCAGCGGGAGGGCCCTCGGGGCAGATACGCAGTATTTT. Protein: CASSFLSGRALGADTQYF.

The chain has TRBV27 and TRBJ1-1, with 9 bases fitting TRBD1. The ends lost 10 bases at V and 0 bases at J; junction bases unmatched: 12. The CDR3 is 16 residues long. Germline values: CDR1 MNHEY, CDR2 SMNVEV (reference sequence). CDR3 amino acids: CATKVPGQGMNTEAFF. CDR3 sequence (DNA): TGTGCCACGAAGGTTCCCGGACAGGGGATGAACACTGAAGCTTTCTTT.